Listed here are 8 T cell receptor beta chains from one sample, sequenced in a study of beta chain features in type 1 diabetes. Study results and limitations: Type 1 diabetes patients showed a moderate but significant shortening of TCRB CDR3s in all four CD4+ subsets.

The whole isolated RNA underwent reverse transcription, so sequencing captured expressed TCRB transcripts. The table came from immunoSEQ multiplex PCR; TCRdb's copy has only in-frame clones and leaves some out. The data contain around 600,000 clones, around 12% of them singletons. Antigens for these TCRs are unknown. Material for sequencing was naive CD4+ T cells from blood. These receptors were taken from a man younger than 45 with type 1 diabetes.

For this clone: Other DNA sequences within the sample encode an identical CDR3. The CDR3 DNA reads TGCAGCGCCAGGACAGTTTCCTACGAGCAGTACTTC. Translating it yields CSARTVSYEQYF. This sequence joins TRBV29-1 and TRBJ2-7, with TRBD1 as a possible D gene (6 bases). Trimming shortened V by 7 bases and J by 1 base, and 11 bases separated the two germline ends. The length of the CDR3 is 12 residues. CDR1 SQVTM and CDR2 ANQGSEA come from the germline V gene.

V is TRBV28 and J is TRBJ1-3, with a possible D match to TRBD1 (5 bases). Germline CDR1 is MDHEN and CDR2 is SYDVKM. CDR3 length: 15 amino acids. Trimming cost V 4 bases and J 2 bases, with 12 bases left between them. For the CDR3, the DNA is TGTGCCAGCAGTTCTATGACGGGGCCTGGAAACACCATATATTTT. Translation: CASSSMTGPGNTIYF. Based on the CDR3 plus reference TRBV28 and TRBJ1-3, the full variable domain is DVKVTQSSRYLVKRTGEKVFLECVQDMDHENMFWYRQDPGLGLRLIYFSYDVKMKEKGDIPEGYSVSREKKERFSLILESASTNQTSMYLCASSSMTGPGNTIYFGEGSWLTVV.

This clone turned up a few times. CDR3 sequence (DNA): TGTGCCAGCAGTTCCCAGTGGGGGGGCGAAGTCAAAAACATTCAGTACTTC. Its protein product is CASSSQWGGEVKNIQYF. The chain recombines TRBV27 with TRBJ2-4; maybe TRBD2 (7 bases). The germline V gene has CDR1 MNHEY and CDR2 SMNVEV (reference sequence). V was trimmed by 4 bases and J by 3 bases, leaving 19 bases between them. The CDR3 consists of 17 residues.

This rearrangement joins TRBV5-1 to TRBJ1-6, with 9 bases fitting TRBD1. The CDR3 contains 14 residues. The V gene's germline CDR1 is SGHRS and CDR2 YFSETQ. Trimming removed 5 bases from V and 15 bases from J; junction bases left unmatched: 12. CDR3 nucleotides: TGCGCCAGCAGTCCCGGGACAGGGTTTACTGACCTCCACTTT. Its translation: CASSPGTGFTDLHF.

This sequence joins TRBV6-6 and TRBJ2-5; possibly TRBD1 for D (6 bases). Trimming took 3 bases from V and 1 from J, leaving 12 bases between them. The germline gives CDR1 MNHNY, CDR2 SVGAGI (reference sequence). This CDR3 comprises 15 residues. CDR3 residues: CASSYIWGPQETQYF. DNA of the CDR3: TGTGCCAGCAGTTATATTTGGGGGCCCCAAGAGACCCAGTACTTC.

V is TRBV5-1 and J is TRBJ2-7, with 8 positions matching TRBD1. The trim removed 3 bases at V and 2 bases at J, leaving 7 bases unmatched. The germline CDR1 and CDR2 sequences are SGHRS and YFSETQ. This CDR3 comprises 15 residues. CDR3 sequence reads: CASSYGKQGAYEQYF. CDR3 DNA sequence: TGCGCCAGCAGCTACGGGAAACAGGGGGCCTACGAGCAGTACTTC.

This chain connects TRBV7-9 to TRBJ2-5; 7 nucleotides line up with TRBD2. Germline CDR1 and CDR2: SEHNR and FQNEAQ (reference sequence). V lost 3 bases to trimming and J lost 2 bases; unmatched junction nucleotides: 6. The CDR3 runs to 15 residues. CDR3 sequence: CASSLTGGPQETQYF. Written as DNA, the CDR3 is TGTGCCAGCAGCTTGACGGGGGGTCCGCAAGAGACCCAGTACTTC. Drawing the rest from reference TRBV7-9 and TRBJ2-5, the complete variable domain is DTGVSQNPRHKITKRGQNVTFRCDPISEHNRLYWYRQTLGQGPEFLTYFQNEAQLEKSRLLSDRFSAERPKGSFSTLEIQRTEQGDSAMYLCASSLTGGPQETQYFGPGTRLLVL.

This clone turned up a few times. The chain combines TRBV5-6 with TRBJ2-5, with D perhaps TRBD1 (6 bases). The V end was cut by 1 base, the J end by 5 bases, with 9 bases between. The CDR3 length is 13 residues. Looked up from germline, CDR1 is SGHDT and CDR2 is YYEEEE. The CDR3 is CASSLNRAETQYF. The CDR3 nucleotides read TGTGCCAGCAGCTTGAACAGGGCGGAGACCCAGTACTTC.